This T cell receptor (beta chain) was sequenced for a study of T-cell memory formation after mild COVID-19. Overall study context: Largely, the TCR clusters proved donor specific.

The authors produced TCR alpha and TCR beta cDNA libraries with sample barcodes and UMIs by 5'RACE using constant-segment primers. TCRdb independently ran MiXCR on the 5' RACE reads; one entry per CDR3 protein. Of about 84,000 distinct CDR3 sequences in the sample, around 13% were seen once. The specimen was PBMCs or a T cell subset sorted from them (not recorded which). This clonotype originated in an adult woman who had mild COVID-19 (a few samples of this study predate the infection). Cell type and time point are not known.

CDR3 sequence (DNA): TGTGCCAGCAGCCCTAGCGGGGGGGCCACAGATACGCAGTATTTT. Its translation: CASSPSGGATDTQYF. The J gene is TRBJ2-3, the V gene TRBV3-1, with TRBD2 matching over 12 bases. The CDR3 has 15 residues. Germline CDR1 is LGHDT and CDR2 is YNNKEL (reference sequence). V was clipped by 4 bases and J by 2 bases; unmatched bases: 1.